This record concerns one T cell receptor (beta chain) sequence. Which cohort a participant joined came from the clinical history participants gave. The sample belongs to a study of blood T cell repertoires in COVID-19. Study-level information: T cells, B-cell-depleted T cells, or PBMCs supplied cDNA or gDNA.

The repertoire was sequenced with immunoSEQ multiplex PCR; TCRdb's copy has only in-frame clones and lacks some. There are around 140,000 clones in the sample; about 85% occur only once, and 3.5% to 4.5% lies in the top ten. What was sequenced was PBMCs or T cells enriched from blood (not recorded which). The TCR was taken from a middle-aged woman who had been exposed to COVID-19.

The CDR3 here is CASSKIRGQRSSYEQYF. In DNA form, the CDR3 reads TGTGCCAGCAGCAAAATTAGGGGACAAAGGAGCTCCTACGAGCAGTACTTC. The J gene is TRBJ2-7, the V gene TRBV21-1; the table gives TRBD1 as D, unverified against the DNA. TRBV21-1 is recorded as a pseudogene. CDR3 length: 17 amino acids.